This entry lists 29 T cell receptor beta chains sequenced from one sample in a study of blood T cell repertoires in COVID-19. Sequencing used immunoSEQ multiplex PCR; TCRdb keeps in-frame clones, though not all of them. This table holds 170,000 or so clones, approximately 86% found once. The sequencing input was peripheral blood. These receptors were taken from a man aged 50 to 59 with active or convalescent COVID-19.

The chain employs TRBV6-5 and TRBJ1-1, with TRBD1 matching over 10 bases. Per germline, CDR1 MNHEY and CDR2 SVGAGI. The V segment lost 10 bases and the J segment 0 bases; nucleotides outside the gene matches: 11. This CDR3 region has 16 residues. The CDR3 here is CATTYSGQGVNTEAFF. In nucleotides, the CDR3 is TGTGCCACCACTTATTCTGGACAGGGGGTGAACACTGAAGCTTTCTTT.

This chain links TRBV5-4 with TRBJ2-2; TRBD2 agrees at 7 bases. V shed 4 bases and J 5 bases; nucleotides not matched to a gene: 5. Germline CDR1 and CDR2: SGHNT and YYREEE (reference sequence). The CDR3 is made up of 14 amino acids. CDR3 nucleotide sequence: TGTGCCAGCAGCACTAGCGATTTGACCGGGGAGCTGTTTTTT. Amino acid sequence: CASSTSDLTGELFF.

The CDR3 here is CATSDQDRGRSDTQYF. CDR3 DNA: TGTGCCACCAGTGACCAGGACAGGGGGCGATCGGATACGCAGTATTTT. The rearrangement uses TRBV24-1 and TRBJ2-3; 11 positions agree with TRBD1. V trimming: 4 bases; J trimming: 6 bases; junction bases outside the gene matches: 8. This CDR3 has 16 residues. Germline V lookup: CDR1 KGHDR, CDR2 SFDVKD.

The chain joins TRBV27 to TRBJ2-3, with D possibly being TRBD2 (6 bases). V lost 4 bases, J lost 1 base, and 9 bases lay in between. This CDR3 has 14 residues. CDR1 and CDR2 from the germline V gene are MNHEY and SMNVEV (reference sequence). CDR3 protein: CASSSGLRTDTQYF. CDR3 in DNA: TGTGCCAGCAGTTCGGGACTGCGCACAGATACGCAGTATTTT.

The V gene is TRBV18, the J gene TRBJ1-5, with D uncertain. Germline V CDR1 and CDR2: KGHSH, LQKENI. V was cut by 3 bases and J by 8 bases, with 20 bases left in between. This CDR3 contains 16 residues. CDR3 DNA sequence: TGTGCCAGCTCACCGAGTGGTGATTATCTGGGCGAGCCCCAGCATTTT. The encoded protein is CASSPSGDYLGEPQHF.

The chain combines TRBV3-1 (or the pseudogene TRBV3-2) with TRBJ2-7; 7 bases match TRBD1. CDR1 LGHDT and CDR2 YNNKEL come from the germline V gene (reference sequence). This CDR3 comprises 14 residues. V gave up 3 bases and J gave up 3 bases; unmatched junction bases: 5. The CDR3 spells CASSQGDRVYEQYF. In DNA form, the CDR3 reads TGTGCCAGCAGCCAGGGTGACAGGGTCTACGAGCAGTACTTC.

V gene TRBV6-5 combines with J gene TRBJ1-5; 10 bases are shared with TRBD1. The CDR3 has 15 residues. J gave up 6 bases and V 6 bases, and 8 bases lay outside the gene matches. Germline V gives CDR1 MNHEY, CDR2 SVGAGI. The CDR3: CASRGRQGAAQPQHF. The CDR3 nucleotides are TGTGCCAGCAGGGGCAGACAGGGGGCGGCTCAGCCCCAGCATTTT.

The V and J genes are TRBV6-5 and TRBJ2-5, with D perhaps TRBD2 (7 bases). V was cut by 6 bases and J by 9 bases, with 17 bases left in between. Germline values: CDR1 MNHEY, CDR2 SVGAGI. This CDR3 contains 13 residues. The CDR3 sequence: CASSSVWGGPQYF. Written as DNA, the CDR3 is TGTGCCAGCAGCTCCGTATGGGGGGGCCCCCAGTACTTC.

This chain connects TRBV7-6 to TRBJ2-7, with 7 bases matching TRBD1. The CDR3 sequence is 16 residues long. Trimming cost V 5 bases and J 7 bases; bases outside gene matches: 17. Germline CDR1 is SGHVS and CDR2 is FNYEAQ. Here the CDR3 reads CASSPSYWDSGYEQYF. For the CDR3, the DNA is TGTGCCAGCAGCCCGAGCTATTGGGACAGTGGATATGAGCAGTACTTC.

This chain joins TRBV7-2 and TRBJ1-6; D remains ambiguous. Trimming removed 1 base at V and 8 bases at J, with 12 bases between. Germline CDR1 and CDR2: SGHTA and FQGNSA. The CDR3 covers 15 residues. In DNA form, the CDR3 reads TGTGCCAGCAGCTTAGGGGTGATTGGGCATTCACCCCTCCACTTT. Its protein product is CASSLGVIGHSPLHF.

The V and J genes are TRBV7-2 and TRBJ1-5; 7 nucleotides agree with TRBD1. With 3 bases clipped from V and 6 bases from J, the junction kept 11 bases outside the gene matches. Germline lookup yields CDR1 SGHTA and CDR2 FQGNSA. The CDR3 consists of 16 residues. The CDR3 region has the DNA TGTGCCAGCAGCTTGCCGGGACAGCGAGGCGTTCAGCCCCAGCATTTT. Its protein product is CASSLPGQRGVQPQHF.

The rearrangement links TRBV18 to TRBJ2-7; 12 nucleotides match TRBD2. Trimming cost V 2 bases and J 6 bases; bases outside gene matches: 2. The CDR3 has 14 residues. CDR1 KGHSH and CDR2 LQKENI come from the germline V gene. CDR3 DNA sequence: TGTGCCAGCTCACCAGGGACTAGCGGGCTCGAGCAGTACTTC. This codes for CASSPGTSGLEQYF. Combining the CDR3 with reference TRBV18 and TRBJ2-7 gives the whole variable domain NAGVMQNPRHLVRRRGQEARLRCSPMKGHSHVYWYRQLPEEGLKFMVYLQKENIIDESGMPKERFSAEFPKEGPSILRIQQVVRGDSAAYFCASSPGTSGLEQYFGPGTRLTVT.

Only a few counts were recorded for this clone. This sequence joins TRBV27 and TRBJ1-5; possible D gene TRBD1, 5 bases. The germline V gene has CDR1 MNHEY and CDR2 SMNVEV (reference sequence). The ends were cut back, 6 bases at V and 6 bases at J, with 9 bases in the middle. This CDR3 region has 12 residues. DNA for the CDR3: TGTGCCAGCAGCTTAACAGGTCAGCCCCAGCATTTT. Its protein is CASSLTGQPQHF.

V usage is TRBV11-2 and J usage is TRBJ2-1; 12 bases are shared with TRBD2. This CDR3 is built from 15 residues. The V and J ends lost 4 bases and 9 bases, in that order; junction bases with no gene match: 7. Germline V lookup: CDR1 SGHAT, CDR2 FQNNGV. CDR3 amino acids: CASSYWTSGKGEQFF. The CDR3 region has the DNA TGTGCCAGCAGCTACTGGACTAGCGGGAAGGGTGAGCAGTTCTTC.

The rearrangement joins TRBV24-1 to TRBJ1-4; D is perhaps TRBD1 (5 bases). V gave up 7 bases and J gave up 4 bases, with 21 bases separating them. The CDR3 spans 17 residues. CDR1 is KGHDR and CDR2 is SFDVKD in the germline V gene. DNA for the CDR3: TGTGCCACCAGCGAAGGGGCCGTGGCGGGGAATAATGAAAAACTGTTTTTT. Translated, it gives CATSEGAVAGNNEKLFF.

The chain employs TRBV18 and TRBJ2-1, with 9 nucleotides matching TRBD1. V lost 3 bases and J lost 9; bases outside the gene matches: 9. Germline values: CDR1 KGHSH, CDR2 LQKENI. The CDR3 runs to 15 residues. The CDR3 is CASSPGTGSASEQFF. CDR3 in DNA: TGTGCCAGCTCACCGGGGACAGGGTCTGCATCTGAGCAGTTCTTC.

The chain is built from TRBV5-1 and TRBJ2-3, with D perhaps matching TRBD1 (6 bases). CDR3 length: 14 residues. CDR1 and CDR2 from the germline V gene are SGHRS and YFSETQ. Trimming left V 2 bases short and J 2 bases short, with 9 bases between. The CDR3 spells CASSLGQPTDTQYF. DNA for the CDR3: TGCGCCAGCAGCTTAGGACAGCCCACAGATACGCAGTATTTT.

The chain is built from TRBV19 and TRBJ2-2, with a tentative D call TRBD1 (6 bases). V dropped 0 bases and J dropped 5 bases, with 10 bases sitting between them. Germline lookup yields CDR1 LNHDA and CDR2 SQIVND (reference sequence). The CDR3 spans 15 residues. The CDR3 sequence: CASSIEQGITGELFF. The CDR3 DNA follows: TGTGCCAGTAGTATAGAGCAGGGGATAACCGGGGAGCTGTTTTTT.

For the CDR3, the DNA is TGTGCCACCCAGGACAGCGAGACCCAGTACTTC. It codes for CATQDSETQYF. This sequence joins TRBV24-1 and TRBJ2-5, with a weak D call TRBD1 (6 bases). Trimming cost V 9 bases and J 5 bases, with 9 bases left between them. Looked up from germline, CDR1 is KGHDR and CDR2 is SFDVKD. This CDR3 contains 11 residues.

This clone was picked up one time. The genes are TRBV24-1 and TRBJ1-5, with TRBD1 matching 7 bases. The CDR3 has 11 amino acids. Trimming took 9 bases from V and 5 from J; bases not matched to a gene: 0. Germline CDR1 and CDR2: KGHDR and SFDVKD. The CDR3 DNA is TGTGCCACCCAGGGGGATCAGCCCCAGCATTTT. Its translation is CATQGDQPQHF.

This rearrangement joins TRBV6-5 to TRBJ1-5; D perhaps matches TRBD1 (5 bases). The CDR3 contains 15 residues. Trimming shortened V by 6 bases and J by 1 base, and 13 bases separated the two germline ends. Germline V gene data show CDR1 as MNHEY and CDR2 as SVGAGI. The CDR3: CASRTGELSNQPQHF. CDR3 DNA: TGTGCCAGCAGAACAGGAGAGCTAAGCAATCAGCCCCAGCATTTT.

This clone was counted at least ten times. V usage is TRBV28 and J usage is TRBJ1-1, with 8 bases matching TRBD1. Germline CDR1 MDHEN, CDR2 SYDVKM. The J segment lost 5 bases and the V segment lost 6 bases, leaving 5 bases of the junction unmatched. The CDR3 runs to 13 residues. Here the CDR3 DNA reads TGTGCCAGCAGAGACAGGGGCGGGACTGAAGCTTTCTTT. It yields the protein CASRDRGGTEAFF.

This clone was counted a single time. DNA for the CDR3: TGTGCCAGCAGTGGCCACCTGGGGGGGGCCAACACTGAAGCTTTCTTT. This codes for CASSGHLGGANTEAFF. V gene TRBV6-1 combines with J gene TRBJ1-1, with D tentatively TRBD1 (6 bases). The germline CDR1 and CDR2 sequences are MNHNS and SASEGT. The CDR3 covers 16 residues. Trimming stripped 4 bases from V and 2 bases from J, with 17 bases between.

The V and J genes are TRBV9 and TRBJ2-3; TRBD2 aligns across 9 bases. Germline CDR1 is SGDLS and CDR2 is YYNGEE. CDR3 length equals 14 residues. The trim removed 2 bases at V and 4 bases at J, leaving 2 bases unmatched. The DNA of the CDR3 is TGTGCCAGCAGCGTGGGACTAGCAGCAGATACGCAGTATTTT. As protein: CASSVGLAADTQYF.

This clone was picked up one time. V usage is TRBV5-1 and J usage is TRBJ2-5; 8 bases map to TRBD1. CDR1 is SGHRS and CDR2 is YFSETQ in the germline V gene. The CDR3 contains 17 residues. Trimming cost V 4 bases and J 2 bases; bases outside gene matches: 13. CDR3 DNA: TGCGCCAGCAGCACACGCCTATTTACAGGGGGGCAAGAGACCCAGTACTTC. This encodes CASSTRLFTGGQETQYF.

This sequence joins TRBV7-9 and TRBJ2-1; possibly TRBD2 for D (6 bases). V was pared by 2 bases and J by 6 bases, with 11 bases between. The CDR3 is 14 residues long. CDR1 and CDR2 from the germline V gene are SEHNR and FQNEAQ (reference sequence). The CDR3 here is CASSLRGAGNEQFF. The DNA for the CDR3 is TGTGCCAGCAGCTTACGGGGAGCGGGCAATGAGCAGTTCTTC.

The chain is built from TRBV18 and TRBJ2-7; TRBD1 aligns across 9 bases. The junction had 4 bases not matched to a gene; V was cut back by 3 bases and J by 4 bases. The CDR3 extends over 14 amino acids. Germline V lookup: CDR1 KGHSH, CDR2 LQKENI. Here the CDR3 DNA reads TGTGCCAGCTCACCGACAGGGGGTGAGTACGAGCAGTACTTC. Translated: CASSPTGGEYEQYF.

The chain carries TRBV4-3 and TRBJ2-3; D remains unclear. The V gene lost 5 bases and the J gene lost 4 bases, with 10 bases spanning the gap. This CDR3 is built from 13 residues. The V gene's germline CDR1 is LGHNA and CDR2 YSLEER. CDR3 DNA sequence: TGCGCCAGCAGCTCCCTTTCAGCAGATACGCAGTATTTT. Its protein product is CASSSLSADTQYF.

The J gene is TRBJ2-1, the V gene TRBV7-2; 9 nucleotides align to TRBD1. The CDR3 is 18 residues long. Trimming at V came to 5 bases and at J to 0 bases, leaving 11 bases not matched to a gene. Germline assignment: CDR1 SGHTA and CDR2 FQGNSA. CDR3 DNA sequence: TGTGCCAGCAGCCTGGGACAGGGTAGGCCGAGCTCCTACAATGAGCAGTTCTTC. This encodes CASSLGQGRPSSYNEQFF.